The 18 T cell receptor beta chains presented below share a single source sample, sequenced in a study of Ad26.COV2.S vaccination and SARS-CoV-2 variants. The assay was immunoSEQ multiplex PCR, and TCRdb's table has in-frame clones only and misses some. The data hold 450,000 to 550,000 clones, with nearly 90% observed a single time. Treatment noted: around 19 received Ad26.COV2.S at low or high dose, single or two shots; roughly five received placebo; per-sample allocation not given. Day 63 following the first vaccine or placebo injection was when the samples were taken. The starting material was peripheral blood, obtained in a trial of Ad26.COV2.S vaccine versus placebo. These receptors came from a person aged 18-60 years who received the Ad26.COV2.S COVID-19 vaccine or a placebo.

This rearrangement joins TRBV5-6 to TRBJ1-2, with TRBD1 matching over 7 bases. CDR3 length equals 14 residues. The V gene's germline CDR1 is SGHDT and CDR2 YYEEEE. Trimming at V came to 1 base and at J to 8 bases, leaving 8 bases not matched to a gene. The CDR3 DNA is TGTGCCAGCAGCTTGTGGACAGGCCTGGGGGGCTACACCTTC. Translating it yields CASSLWTGLGGYTF.

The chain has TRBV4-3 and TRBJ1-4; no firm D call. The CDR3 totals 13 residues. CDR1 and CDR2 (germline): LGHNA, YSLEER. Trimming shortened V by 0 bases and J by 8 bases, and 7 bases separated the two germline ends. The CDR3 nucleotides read TGCGCCAGCAGCCAAGATCTATCAGAAAAACTGTTTTTT. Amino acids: CASSQDLSEKLFF.

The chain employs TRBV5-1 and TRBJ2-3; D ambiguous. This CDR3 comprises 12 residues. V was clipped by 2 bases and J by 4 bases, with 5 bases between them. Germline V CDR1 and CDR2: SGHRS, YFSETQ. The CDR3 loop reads CASSFRSDTQYF. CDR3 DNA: TGCGCCAGCAGCTTTCGTTCAGATACGCAGTATTTT.

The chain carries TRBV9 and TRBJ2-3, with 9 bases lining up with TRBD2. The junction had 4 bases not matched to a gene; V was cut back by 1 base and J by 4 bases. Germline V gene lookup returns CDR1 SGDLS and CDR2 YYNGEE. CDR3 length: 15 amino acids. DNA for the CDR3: TGTGCCAGCAGCGTATCGGCGGGAGGGGCAGATACGCAGTATTTT. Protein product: CASSVSAGGADTQYF. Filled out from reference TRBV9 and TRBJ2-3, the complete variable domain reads DSGVTQTPKHLITATGQRVTLRCSPRSGDLSVYWYQQSLDQGLQFLIQYYNGEERAKGNILERFSAQQFPDLHSELNLSSLELGDSALYFCASSVSAGGADTQYFGPGTRLTVL.

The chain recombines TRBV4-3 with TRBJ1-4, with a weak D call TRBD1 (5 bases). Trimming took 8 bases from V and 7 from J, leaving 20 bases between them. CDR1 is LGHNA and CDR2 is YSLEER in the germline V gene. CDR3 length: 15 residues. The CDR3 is CASGPPGDTFEKLFF. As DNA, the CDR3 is TGCGCCAGCGGACCCCCGGGGGATACGTTTGAAAAACTGTTTTTT.

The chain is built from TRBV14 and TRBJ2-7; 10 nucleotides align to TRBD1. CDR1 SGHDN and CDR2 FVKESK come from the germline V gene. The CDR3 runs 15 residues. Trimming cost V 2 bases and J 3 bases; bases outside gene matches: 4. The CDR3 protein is CASSQQGQGYYEQYF. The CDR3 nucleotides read TGTGCCAGCAGCCAACAGGGACAGGGGTACTACGAGCAGTACTTC.

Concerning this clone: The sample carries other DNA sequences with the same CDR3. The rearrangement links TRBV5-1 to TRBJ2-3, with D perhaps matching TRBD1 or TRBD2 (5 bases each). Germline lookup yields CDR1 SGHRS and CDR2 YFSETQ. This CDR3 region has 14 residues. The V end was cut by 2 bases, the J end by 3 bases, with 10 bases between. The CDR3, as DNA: TGCGCCAGCAGCTTAGGTGGGGGTACAGATACGCAGTATTTT. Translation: CASSLGGGTDTQYF.

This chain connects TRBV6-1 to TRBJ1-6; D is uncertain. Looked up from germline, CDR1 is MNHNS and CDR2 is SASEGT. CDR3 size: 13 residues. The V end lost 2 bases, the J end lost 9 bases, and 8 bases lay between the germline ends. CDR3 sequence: CASSEQRVSPLHF. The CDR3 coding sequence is TGTGCCAGCAGTGAACAAAGGGTTTCACCCCTCCACTTT.

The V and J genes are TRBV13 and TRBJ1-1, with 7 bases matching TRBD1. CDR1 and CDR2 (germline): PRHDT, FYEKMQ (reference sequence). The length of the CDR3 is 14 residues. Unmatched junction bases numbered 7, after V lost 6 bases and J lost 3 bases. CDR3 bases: TGTGCCAGCAGGGAGGGACAGTCGGACACTGAAGCTTTCTTT. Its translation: CASREGQSDTEAFF.

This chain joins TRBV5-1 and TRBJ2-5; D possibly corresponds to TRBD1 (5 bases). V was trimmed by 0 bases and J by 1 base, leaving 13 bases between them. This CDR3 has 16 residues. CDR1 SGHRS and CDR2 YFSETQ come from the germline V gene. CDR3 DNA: TGCGCCAGCAGCTTGGGGGGCACAGACACCCAAGAGACCCAGTACTTC. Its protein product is CASSLGGTDTQETQYF.

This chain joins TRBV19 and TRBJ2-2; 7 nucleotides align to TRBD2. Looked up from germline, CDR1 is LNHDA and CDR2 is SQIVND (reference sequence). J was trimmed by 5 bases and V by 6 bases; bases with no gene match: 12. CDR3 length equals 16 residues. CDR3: CASRQGRAGRTGELFF. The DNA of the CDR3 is TGTGCCAGTAGGCAAGGACGGGCCGGGAGGACCGGGGAGCTGTTTTTT.

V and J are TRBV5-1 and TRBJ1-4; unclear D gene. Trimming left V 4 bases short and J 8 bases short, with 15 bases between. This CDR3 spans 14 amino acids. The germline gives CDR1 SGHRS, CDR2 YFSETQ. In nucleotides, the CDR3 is TGCGCCAGCAGCCCTGCTGGGGTAGCCGAAAAACTGTTTTTT. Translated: CASSPAGVAEKLFF.

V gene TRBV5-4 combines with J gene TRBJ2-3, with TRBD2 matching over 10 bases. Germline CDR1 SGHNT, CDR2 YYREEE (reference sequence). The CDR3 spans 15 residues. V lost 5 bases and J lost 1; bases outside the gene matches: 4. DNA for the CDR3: TGTGCCAGCAGTCCGAGCGGGGGGGGCACAGATACGCAGTATTTT. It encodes CASSPSGGGTDTQYF.

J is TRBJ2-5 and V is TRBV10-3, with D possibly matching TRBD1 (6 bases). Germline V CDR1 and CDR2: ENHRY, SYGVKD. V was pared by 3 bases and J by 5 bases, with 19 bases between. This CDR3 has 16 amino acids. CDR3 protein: CAISEGGWGQEETQYF. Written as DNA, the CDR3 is TGTGCCATCAGTGAAGGTGGCTGGGGGCAGGAGGAGACCCAGTACTTC.

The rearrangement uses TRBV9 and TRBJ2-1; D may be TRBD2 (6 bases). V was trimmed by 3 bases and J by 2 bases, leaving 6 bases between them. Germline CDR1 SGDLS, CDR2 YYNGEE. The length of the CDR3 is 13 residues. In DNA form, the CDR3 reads TGTGCCAGCAGCGCGGGAGCCTACAATGAGCAGTTCTTC. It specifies CASSAGAYNEQFF.

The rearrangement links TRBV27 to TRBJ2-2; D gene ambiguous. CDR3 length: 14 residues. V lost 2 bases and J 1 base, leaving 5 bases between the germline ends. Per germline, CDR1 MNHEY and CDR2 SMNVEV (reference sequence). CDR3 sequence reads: CASSLNQNTGELFF. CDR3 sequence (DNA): TGTGCCAGCAGTTTAAATCAGAACACCGGGGAGCTGTTTTTT.

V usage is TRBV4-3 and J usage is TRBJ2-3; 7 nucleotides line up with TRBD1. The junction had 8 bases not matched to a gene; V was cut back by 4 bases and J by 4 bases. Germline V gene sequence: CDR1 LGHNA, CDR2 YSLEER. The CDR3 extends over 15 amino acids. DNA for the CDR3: TGCGCCAGCAGCCCCGGGAAGGGGGCATCAGATACGCAGTATTTT. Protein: CASSPGKGASDTQYF.

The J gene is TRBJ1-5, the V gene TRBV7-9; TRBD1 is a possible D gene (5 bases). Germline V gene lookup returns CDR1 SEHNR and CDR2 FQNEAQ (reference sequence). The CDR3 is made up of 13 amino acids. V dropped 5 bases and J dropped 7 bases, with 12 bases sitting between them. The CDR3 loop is CASSRIGGQPQHF. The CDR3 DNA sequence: TGTGCCAGCAGCCGGATCGGGGGACAGCCCCAGCATTTT.